The entry below gives a single T cell receptor (beta chain) sequence along with its context. The antigen remains undetermined. From germline, CDR1 is KGHSH and CDR2 LQKENI. V was pared by 5 bases and J by 8 bases, with 10 bases between. The CDR3 has 13 residues. CD4+ cell separation produced CD45RA+ naive and CD45RA-negative memory subsets. The authors distributed each subset's genomic DNA evenly over several immunoSEQ plates. TCRdb's copy holds only in-frame clones and misses some; the assay was immunoSEQ multiplex PCR. The table records about a million clones, roughly 80% of them present only once. These data come from a study of shared clonotypes between healthy human individuals. The study's findings and limits: Memory subsets generally showed smaller estimated richness than naive subsets did.

This TCR came from a man aged 18 to 29 in good health. V gene TRBV18 combines with J gene TRBJ1-6; D remains ambiguous. Material for sequencing was memory CD4+ T cells sorted from blood. The subset was: CD45RA-negative fraction. CDR3 nucleotide sequence: TGTGCCAGCTCATCGTCTAGGGATTCACCCCTCCACTTT. This encodes CASSSSRDSPLHF.